Below, 11 T cell receptor beta chains from the same sample are listed, as sequenced in a study of cytomegalovirus exposure and HLA in healthy donors. Produced via immunoSEQ multiplex PCR; TCRdb's table is partial and in-frame only. This sample has 140,000 or so clones, with 70% to 90% found just once. Input material: PBMCs. These receptors were obtained from a woman between 25 and 40 years old in good health and CMV-seropositive.

The chain has TRBV19 and TRBJ2-5; 7 positions agree with TRBD2. The ends lost 4 bases at V and 4 bases at J; junction bases unmatched: 3. Per the germline V gene, CDR1 is LNHDA and CDR2 is SQIVND (reference sequence). CDR3 length: 13 amino acids. CDR3 in amino acids: CASSSGGAETQYF. DNA of the CDR3: TGTGCCAGTAGTAGCGGGGGAGCAGAGACCCAGTACTTC. Complete variable domain (other parts from reference TRBV19 and TRBJ2-5): DGGITQSPKYLFRKEGQNVTLSCEQNLNHDAMYWYRQDPGQGLRLIYYSQIVNDFQKGDIAEGYSVSREKKESFPLTVTSAQKNPTAFYLCASSSGGAETQYFGPGTRLLVL.

The chain is built from TRBV7-9 and TRBJ1-1; 11 bases are a match to TRBD1. V was pared by 3 bases and J by 7 bases, with 7 bases of the junction left unmatched. This CDR3 comprises 15 residues. Germline values: CDR1 SEHNR, CDR2 FQNEAQ (reference sequence). CDR3 DNA: TGTGCCAGCAGCTTCGGGACAGGGGGAGGGAGTGAAGCTTTCTTT. This sequence encodes CASSFGTGGGSEAFF.

The chain employs TRBV2 and TRBJ1-5; TRBD1 aligns across 11 bases. The CDR3 loop spans 14 amino acids. V lost 7 bases to trimming and J lost 7 bases; unmatched junction nucleotides: 6. Germline CDR1 SNHLY, CDR2 FYNNEI. CDR3 DNA sequence: TGTGCCAGCACCGGGACAGGGGGAAACCAGCCCCAGCATTTT. As protein: CASTGTGGNQPQHF.

The rearrangement links TRBV9 to TRBJ1-1; D perhaps matches TRBD1 (6 bases). CDR1 is SGDLS, CDR2 YYNGEE, per germline. Trimming took 3 bases from V and 0 from J, leaving 9 bases between them. This CDR3 is built from 14 residues. CDR3 in amino acids: CASSAQGVNTEAFF. The DNA for the CDR3 is TGTGCCAGCAGCGCACAGGGCGTGAACACTGAAGCTTTCTTT.

By frequency in the sample, this clone is medium-sized. V is TRBV2 and J is TRBJ2-1; 11 bases agree with TRBD1. The CDR3 sequence is 15 residues long. V shed 6 bases, J shed 3 bases, and the junction held 4 bases outside the gene matches. Germline V gene lookup returns CDR1 SNHLY and CDR2 FYNNEI. In nucleotides, the CDR3 is TGTGCCAGCAGGGGACAGGGGGATATCTACAATGAGCAGTTCTTC. This translates into CASRGQGDIYNEQFF. The full variable domain, rest sourced from reference TRBV2 and TRBJ2-1, is EPEVTQTPSHQVTQMGQEVILRCVPISNHLYFYWYRQILGQKVEFLVSFYNNEISEKSEIFDDQFSVERPDGSNFTLKIRSTKLEDSAMYFCASRGQGDIYNEQFFGPGTRLTVL.

V gene TRBV4-1 combines with J gene TRBJ2-7; D is unclear. The germline V gene encodes CDR1 MGHRA and CDR2 YSYEKL. V lost 3 bases and J 1 base, leaving 10 bases between the germline ends. This CDR3 comprises 14 residues. The CDR3 DNA sequence: TGCGCCAGCAGCCAGACGGGTCAGTCCTACGAGCAGTACTTC. This translates into CASSQTGQSYEQYF.

The chain recombines TRBV27 with TRBJ2-7; TRBD1 might be the D (6 bases). Per germline, CDR1 MNHEY and CDR2 SMNVEV (reference sequence). CDR3 length: 13 amino acids. Trimming pared 4 bases from V and 3 bases from J, leaving 10 bases between. This CDR3 reads CASSYRAFYEQYF. CDR3 coding DNA: TGTGCCAGCAGTTACAGGGCTTTCTACGAGCAGTACTTC.

V and J are TRBV6-5 and TRBJ2-1, with TRBD2 matching over 14 bases. CDR1 and CDR2 (germline): MNHEY, SVGAGI. The CDR3 is made up of 15 amino acids. Trimming took 6 bases from V and 6 from J; bases not matched to a gene: 4. CDR3 sequence reads: CASSLGTSGGNEQFF. DNA of the CDR3: TGTGCCAGCAGCCTCGGGACTAGCGGGGGCAATGAGCAGTTCTTC.

The genes are TRBV5-4 and TRBJ2-1; 16 nucleotides align to TRBD2. The CDR3 is 15 residues long. The V and J ends lost 5 bases and 9 bases, in that order; junction bases with no gene match: 5. Germline assignment: CDR1 SGHNT and CDR2 YYREEE (reference sequence). The CDR3 DNA follows: TGTGCCAGCAGACCCGGGACTAGCGGGGGGGGTGAGCAGTTCTTC. Its translation: CASRPGTSGGGEQFF.

The chain is built from TRBV2 and TRBJ1-1; TRBD1 aligns across 11 bases. V dropped 6 bases and J dropped 3; count of bases not matched to a gene: 3. This CDR3 contains 14 residues. CDR1 SNHLY and CDR2 FYNNEI come from the germline V gene. The CDR3 is CASSRDRGDTEAFF. In DNA, the CDR3 is TGTGCCAGCAGCCGGGACAGGGGGGACACTGAAGCTTTCTTT.

This clone was recorded once. The chain recombines TRBV5-8 with TRBJ2-7; TRBD1 matches at 8 bases. The CDR3 totals 12 residues. The trim removed 4 bases at V and 12 bases at J, leaving 9 bases unmatched. Looked up from germline, CDR1 is SGHTS and CDR2 is YDEGEE. CDR3 loop: CASSPGQGSLYF. The CDR3 DNA reads as TGTGCCAGCAGCCCCGGACAGGGCAGTCTGTACTTC.